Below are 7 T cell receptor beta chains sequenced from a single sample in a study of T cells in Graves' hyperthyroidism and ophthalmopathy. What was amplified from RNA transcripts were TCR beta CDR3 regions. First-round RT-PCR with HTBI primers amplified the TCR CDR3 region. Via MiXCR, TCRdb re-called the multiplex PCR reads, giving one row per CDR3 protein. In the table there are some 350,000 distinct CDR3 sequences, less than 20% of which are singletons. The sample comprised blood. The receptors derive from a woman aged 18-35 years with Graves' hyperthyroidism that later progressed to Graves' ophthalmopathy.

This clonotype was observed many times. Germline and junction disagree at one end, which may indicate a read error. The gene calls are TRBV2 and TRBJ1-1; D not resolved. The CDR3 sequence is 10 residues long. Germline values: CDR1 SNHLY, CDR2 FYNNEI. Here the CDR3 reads CASSGLSSIF. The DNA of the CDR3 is TGTGCCAGCAGTGGGCTCAGTAGCATCTTT.

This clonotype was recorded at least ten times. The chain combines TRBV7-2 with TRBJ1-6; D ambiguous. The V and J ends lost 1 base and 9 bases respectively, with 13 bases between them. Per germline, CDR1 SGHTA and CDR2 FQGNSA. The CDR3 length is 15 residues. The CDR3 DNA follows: TGTGCCAGCAGCTTAGTAGCTGGGTCTGGTTCACCCCTCCACTTT. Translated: CASSLVAGSGSPLHF.

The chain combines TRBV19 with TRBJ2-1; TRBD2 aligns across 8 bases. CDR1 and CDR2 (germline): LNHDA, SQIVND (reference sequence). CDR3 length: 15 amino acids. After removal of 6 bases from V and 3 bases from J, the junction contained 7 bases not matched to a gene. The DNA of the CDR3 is TGTGCCAGTAGCTTGACTAGCGCGAACTACAATGAGCAGTTCTTC. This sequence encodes CASSLTSANYNEQFF.

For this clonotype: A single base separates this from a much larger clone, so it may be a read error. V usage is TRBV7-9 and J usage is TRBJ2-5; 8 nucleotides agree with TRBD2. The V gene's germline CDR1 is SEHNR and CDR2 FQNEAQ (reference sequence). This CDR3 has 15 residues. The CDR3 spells CASSLVAGGAEAQYF. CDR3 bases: TGTGCCAGCAGCTTAGTGGCGGGAGGCGCAGAGGCCCAGTACTTC.

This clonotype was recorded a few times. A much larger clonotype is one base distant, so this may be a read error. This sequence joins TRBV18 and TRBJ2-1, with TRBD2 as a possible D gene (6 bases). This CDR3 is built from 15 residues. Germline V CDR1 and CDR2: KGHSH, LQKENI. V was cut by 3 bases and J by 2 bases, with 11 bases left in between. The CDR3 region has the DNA TGTGCCAGCTCACCGGGACTTCCCGCCTACAATGAGCAGTTCTTC. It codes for CASSPGLPAYNEQFF.

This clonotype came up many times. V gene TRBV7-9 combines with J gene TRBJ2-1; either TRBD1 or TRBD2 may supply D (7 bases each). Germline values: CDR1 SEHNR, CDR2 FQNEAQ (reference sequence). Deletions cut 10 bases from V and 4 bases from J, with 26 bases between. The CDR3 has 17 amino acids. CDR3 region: CATQGTAPSGGYNEQFF. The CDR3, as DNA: TGTGCCACACAGGGGACAGCACCCTCGGGGGGTTACAATGAGCAGTTCTTC. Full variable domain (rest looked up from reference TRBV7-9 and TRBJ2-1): DTGVSQNPRHKITKRGQNVTFRCDPISEHNRLYWYRQTLGQGPEFLTYFQNEAQLEKSRLLSDRFSAERPKGSFSTLEIQRTEQGDSAMYLCATQGTAPSGGYNEQFFGPGTRLTVL.

The CDR3 sequence is CASSWLGGQSQETQYF. In nucleotides, the CDR3 is TGCGCCAGCAGCTGGCTGGGGGGACAGAGCCAAGAGACCCAGTACTTC. This rearrangement joins TRBV5-1 to TRBJ2-5, with TRBD1 as a possible D gene (7 bases). Germline values: CDR1 SGHRS, CDR2 YFSETQ. The CDR3 extends over 16 amino acids. V lost 3 bases and J 1 base, leaving 16 bases between the germline ends.